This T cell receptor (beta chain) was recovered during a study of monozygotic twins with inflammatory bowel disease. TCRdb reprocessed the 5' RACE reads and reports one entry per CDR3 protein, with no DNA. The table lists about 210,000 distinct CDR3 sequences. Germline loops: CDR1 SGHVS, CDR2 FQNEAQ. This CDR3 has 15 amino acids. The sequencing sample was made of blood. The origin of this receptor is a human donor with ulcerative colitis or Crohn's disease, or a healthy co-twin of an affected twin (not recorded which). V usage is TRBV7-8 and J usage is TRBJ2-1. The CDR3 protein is CASSFGGNSYNEQFF.